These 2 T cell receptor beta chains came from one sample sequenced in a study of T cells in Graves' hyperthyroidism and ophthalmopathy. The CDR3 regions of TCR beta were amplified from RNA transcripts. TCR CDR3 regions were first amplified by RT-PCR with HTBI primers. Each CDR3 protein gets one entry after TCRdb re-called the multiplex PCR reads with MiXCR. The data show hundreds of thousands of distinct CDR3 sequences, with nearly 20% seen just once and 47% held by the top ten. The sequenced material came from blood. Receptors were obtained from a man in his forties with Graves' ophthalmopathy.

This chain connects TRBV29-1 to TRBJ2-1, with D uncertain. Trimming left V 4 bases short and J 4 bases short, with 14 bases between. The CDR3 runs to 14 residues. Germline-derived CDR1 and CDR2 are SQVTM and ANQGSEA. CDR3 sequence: CSVGVGIGYNEQFF. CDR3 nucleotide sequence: TGCAGCGTTGGAGTGGGAATTGGTTACAATGAGCAGTTCTTC.

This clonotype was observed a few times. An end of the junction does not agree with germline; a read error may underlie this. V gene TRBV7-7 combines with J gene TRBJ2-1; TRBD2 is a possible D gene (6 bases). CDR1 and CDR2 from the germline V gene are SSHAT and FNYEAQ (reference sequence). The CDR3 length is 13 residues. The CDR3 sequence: CASSLDGLREQFF. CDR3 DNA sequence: TGTGCTAGCAGCTTAGACGGACTACGGGAGCAGTTCTTC.